The 13 T cell receptor beta chains below were found in one sample sequenced in a study of T cells in Graves' hyperthyroidism and ophthalmopathy. What was amplified from RNA transcripts were TCR beta CDR3 regions. Carried out on the TCR CDR3, a first-round RT-PCR used the HTBI primer set. TCRdb itself ran the multiplex PCR reads through MiXCR, one entry per CDR3 protein. The sample lists some 580,000 distinct CDR3 sequences, approximately 15% occurring once. The sample consisted of blood. The receptors originated from a woman between 40 and 55 years old with Graves' ophthalmopathy.

The chain recombines TRBV18 with TRBJ2-1; D might be TRBD1 (5 bases). CDR1 and CDR2 from the germline V gene are KGHSH and LQKENI. Trimming shortened V by 3 bases and J by 5 bases, and 20 bases separated the two germline ends. The CDR3 covers 17 residues. This CDR3 reads CASSPILGAPVNNEQFF. In DNA, the CDR3 is TGTGCCAGCTCACCCATTCTAGGGGCCCCGGTCAACAATGAGCAGTTCTTC.

The chain is built from TRBV9 and TRBJ2-1; D might be TRBD1 (6 bases). CDR1 is SGDLS and CDR2 is YYNGEE in the germline V gene. The CDR3 sequence is 15 residues long. V lost 4 bases to trimming and J lost 6 bases, with 17 bases between them. DNA for the CDR3: TGTGCCAGCAGCCCTTTCTCCGGGACAAGCAATGAGCAGTTCTTC. Protein sequence: CASSPFSGTSNEQFF.

The genes are TRBV20-1 and TRBJ2-3, with D hard to call. The V gene lost 1 base and the J gene lost 1 base, with 9 bases spanning the gap. Germline CDR1 DFQATT, CDR2 SNEGSKA (reference sequence). CDR3 length: 14 residues. In DNA form, the CDR3 reads TGCAGTGCTAGAGCCTGGGAACGCACAGATACGCAGTATTTT. Protein product: CSARAWERTDTQYF.

CDR3: CASGRGRGHEQYF. In DNA form, the CDR3 reads TGTGCCAGTGGCAGGGGGAGAGGGCACGAGCAGTACTTC. The chain uses TRBV19 and TRBJ2-7, with 7 bases fitting TRBD1. The germline CDR1 and CDR2 sequences are LNHDA and SQIVND (reference sequence). J gave up 5 bases and V 8 bases, and 9 bases lay outside the gene matches. CDR3 length equals 13 residues.

In DNA form, the CDR3 reads TGTGCCAGCAGCTTAAGGCAGTCGAGGACAGGGGATGAAAAACTGTTTTTT. Protein: CASSLRQSRTGDEKLFF. The rearrangement joins TRBV7-8 to TRBJ1-4; TRBD1 agrees at 9 bases. J was trimmed by 6 bases and V by 2 bases; bases with no gene match: 10. Germline V lookup: CDR1 SGHVS, CDR2 FQNEAQ. The CDR3 has 17 residues.

This clonotype turned up a few times. V and J are TRBV4-1 and TRBJ2-7; D remains ambiguous. Trimming cost V 0 bases and J 5 bases, with 8 bases left between them. This CDR3 has 13 amino acids. Germline CDR1 MGHRA, CDR2 YSYEKL. The CDR3 sequence: CASSQEGSNEQYF. As DNA, the CDR3 is TGCGCCAGCAGCCAAGAGGGTTCCAACGAGCAGTACTTC.

This clonotype was observed a handful of times. The chain carries TRBV7-9 and TRBJ2-6, with D perhaps matching TRBD1 (6 bases). The germline CDR1 and CDR2 sequences are SEHNR and FQNEAQ (reference sequence). This CDR3 spans 17 amino acids. V dropped 8 bases and J dropped 0 bases, with 17 bases sitting between them. The DNA of the CDR3 is TGTGCCAGCTCCGGACAGCCCTGGGACTCTGGGGCCAACGTCCTGACTTTC. This codes for CASSGQPWDSGANVLTF.

The chain combines TRBV6-2 or TRBV6-3 with TRBJ2-3; 7 nucleotides align to TRBD2. With 4 bases clipped from V and 2 bases from J, the junction kept 6 bases outside the gene matches. This CDR3 comprises 15 residues. CDR1 is MNHEY and CDR2 is SVGEGT in the germline V gene. DNA for the CDR3: TGTGCCAGCAGTTTTAGCGGGCCCTCCACAGATACGCAGTATTTT. Residues: CASSFSGPSTDTQYF.

The table lists this clonotype with a few counts. The CDR3 sequence is CASSLRSGGNTGELFF. The CDR3 nucleotides read TGTGCCAGCAGTTTGAGGAGCGGAGGGAACACCGGGGAGCTGTTTTTT. This chain uses TRBV27 with TRBJ2-2; D may be TRBD2 (5 bases). V was shortened by 3 bases and J by 1 base, with 12 bases between the two germline ends. The CDR3 sequence is 16 residues long. Germline V gene sequence: CDR1 MNHEY, CDR2 SMNVEV (reference sequence).

Concerning this clonotype: This may stem from a read error, because a much larger clone lies one nucleotide away. The chain is built from TRBV28 and TRBJ1-2; 7 nucleotides agree with TRBD1. The CDR3 covers 14 residues. The germline gives CDR1 MDHEN, CDR2 SYDVKM. This CDR3 reads CAGRTQGRGYGYTF. CDR3 sequence (DNA): TGTGCCGGCAGGACACAGGGGCGCGGGTATGGCTACACCTTC.

This clonotype has at least ten counts. The chain is built from TRBV5-1 and TRBJ1-1; 9 positions agree with TRBD1. This CDR3 has 13 amino acids. The ends lost 1 base at V and 6 bases at J; junction bases unmatched: 1. The germline V gene encodes CDR1 SGHRS and CDR2 YFSETQ. The CDR3 spells CASSLWTGAEAFF. In nucleotides, the CDR3 is TGCGCCAGCAGCTTGTGGACAGGGGCTGAAGCTTTCTTT.

J is TRBJ2-1 and V is TRBV24-1, with TRBD2 matching 7 bases. The CDR3 runs 15 residues. Germline V gives CDR1 KGHDR, CDR2 SFDVKD. V trimming: 8 bases; J trimming: 0 bases; junction bases outside the gene matches: 6. The CDR3, as DNA: TGTGCCACCATGGCTAGCGGTAGCTCCTACAATGAGCAGTTCTTC. Amino acids: CATMASGSSYNEQFF.

Ten or more counts support this clonotype. V usage is TRBV5-1 and J usage is TRBJ1-1, with TRBD1 identical over 8 bases. CDR1 and CDR2 (germline): SGHRS, YFSETQ. V was clipped by 5 bases and J by 0 bases; unmatched bases: 6. CDR3 length equals 15 residues. CDR3: CASRPTGALNTEAFF. In DNA form, the CDR3 reads TGCGCCAGCAGACCGACAGGGGCCCTGAACACTGAAGCTTTCTTT.